This T cell receptor beta chain originates from a study of T-cell memory formation after mild COVID-19. Findings and caveats of the study: Pre-infection memory already had some responding clones, implying cross-reactive memory joined. Contracting CD8+ clones were enriched in EMRA, CD4+ mainly in CM and EM.

With constant-segment primers, 5'RACE yielded cDNA libraries of TCR alpha and TCR beta that carried sample barcodes and UMIs. From the 5' RACE reads, TCRdb called clonotypes with MiXCR, one entry per CDR3 protein. The table records 190,000 or so distinct CDR3 sequences, about 11% of them present only once. This clonotype was picked up a small number of times. The antigen is unknown. The CDR3 totals 12 residues. V was trimmed by 5 bases and J by 9 bases, leaving 11 bases between them. CDR1 is DFQATT, CDR2 SNEGSKA, per germline (reference sequence). The chain joins TRBV20-1 to TRBJ1-6, with D uncertain. This sequence originates from a man aged 18 to 29 who had mild COVID-19 (a few samples of this study predate the infection). Cell type and time point are not known. Sequencing input: PBMCs or a T cell subset sorted from them (not recorded which). The CDR3 region has the DNA TGCAGTGCTGGGGTTCGGCCTTCACCCCTCCACTTT. This sequence encodes CSAGVRPSPLHF.